This passage covers 18 T cell receptor beta chains from one sample sequenced in a study of T cell responses to AZD1222 COVID-19 vaccine. Profiling relied on immunoSEQ multiplex PCR, and the TCRdb table lists in-frame clones only, not all of them. Of around 150,000 clones in the sample, 94% were seen once. Sequencing used peripheral blood, obtained on day 0 of AZD1222 vaccination. The receptor source for this set is an adult in good health.

Here the CDR3 reads CASSPSSGYTF. The CDR3 nucleotides are TGTGCCAGCAGCCCTTCCTCTGGCTACACCTTC. The chain links TRBV28 to TRBJ1-2; D uncertain. The CDR3 has 11 amino acids. Trimming shortened V by 6 bases and J by 7 bases, and 9 bases separated the two germline ends. Per germline, CDR1 MDHEN and CDR2 SYDVKM.

The V call is TRBV15, the J call TRBJ1-2; D call uncertain. Germline loops: CDR1 LNHNV, CDR2 YYDKDF (reference sequence). This CDR3 has 13 residues. Trimming shortened V by 0 bases and J by 6 bases, and 8 bases separated the two germline ends. The CDR3 spells CATSRDPGDGYTF. CDR3 DNA sequence: TGTGCCACCAGCAGAGACCCCGGGGATGGCTACACCTTC. The whole variable domain, filled in from reference TRBV15 and TRBJ1-2, reads DAMVIQNPRYQVTQFGKPVTLSCSQTLNHNVMYWYQQKSSQAPKLLFHYYDKDFNNEADTPDNFQSRRPNTSFCFLDIRSPGLGDTAMYLCATSRDPGDGYTFGSGTRLTVV.

The V gene is TRBV15, the J gene TRBJ2-3; the D is unclear. This CDR3 is built from 15 residues. V dropped 3 bases and J dropped 1 base, with 11 bases sitting between them. Germline CDR1 is LNHNV and CDR2 is YYDKDF (reference sequence). CDR3 sequence: CATSSDPVRTDTQYF. CDR3 sequence (DNA): TGTGCCACCAGCAGTGACCCAGTTCGCACAGATACGCAGTATTTT.

As concerns this clone: In the same sample, other DNA sequences code for this CDR3. V is TRBV5-6 and J is TRBJ1-2; 7 bases are a match to TRBD1. Per the germline V gene, CDR1 is SGHDT and CDR2 is YYEEEE. The CDR3 is 15 residues long. V lost 4 bases to trimming and J lost 4 bases; unmatched junction nucleotides: 10. CDR3 sequence (DNA): TGTGCCAGCAGCAGGGGGCAGGGGTACTCCTATGGCTACACCTTC. Amino acid sequence: CASSRGQGYSYGYTF.

The genes are TRBV28 and TRBJ2-5; unclear D gene. V was shortened by 3 bases and J by 5 bases, with 10 bases between the two germline ends. The CDR3 runs 13 residues. Looked up from germline, CDR1 is MDHEN and CDR2 is SYDVKM. The CDR3 DNA is TGTGCCAGCAGTTTGGGCCGGGTGGAGACCCAGTACTTC. Translation: CASSLGRVETQYF. The full variable domain, its missing parts supplied by reference TRBV28 and TRBJ2-5, is DVKVTQSSRYLVKRTGEKVFLECVQDMDHENMFWYRQDPGLGLRLIYFSYDVKMKEKGDIPEGYSVSREKKERFSLILESASTNQTSMYLCASSLGRVETQYFGPGTRLLVL.

The V call is TRBV9, the J call TRBJ2-1; 8 bases match TRBD2. The CDR3 is 16 amino acids. The germline V gene encodes CDR1 SGDLS and CDR2 YYNGEE. V lost 0 bases to trimming and J lost 0 bases; unmatched junction nucleotides: 2. The CDR3 region has the DNA TGTGCCAGCAGCGTAGGCAGCGGGAGCTCCTACAATGAGCAGTTCTTC. As protein: CASSVGSGSSYNEQFF.

The rearrangement uses TRBV10-2 and TRBJ1-3; D is perhaps TRBD1 (5 bases). The CDR3 contains 17 residues. Germline V gene data show CDR1 as WSHSY and CDR2 as SAAADI. Deletions cut 2 bases from V and 3 bases from J, with 17 bases between. This chain's CDR3 is CASSEKGQGFVGNTIYF. CDR3 in DNA: TGCGCCAGCAGTGAGAAGGGTCAGGGTTTCGTTGGAAACACCATATATTTT.

This clone is a singleton in its sample. The chain employs TRBV19 and TRBJ2-1, with 9 bases lining up with TRBD2. This CDR3 contains 16 residues. With 4 bases clipped from V and 6 bases from J, the junction kept 10 bases outside the gene matches. Germline-derived CDR1 and CDR2 are LNHDA and SQIVND (reference sequence). The CDR3 protein is CASSTQSGGLGNEQFF. CDR3 nucleotides: TGTGCCAGTAGTACCCAAAGCGGGGGGTTAGGCAATGAGCAGTTCTTC.

This clone was seen once. This chain links TRBV4-3 with TRBJ2-2, with TRBD2 matching over 11 bases. CDR3 length: 19 amino acids. Trimming cost V 0 bases and J 8 bases; bases outside gene matches: 14. The germline V gene encodes CDR1 LGHNA and CDR2 YSLEER. As DNA, the CDR3 is TGCGCCAGCAGCCAAGATCAACTAGCGGGAGTATTGGGTACTGGGGAGCTGTTTTTT. Amino acid sequence: CASSQDQLAGVLGTGELFF.

This clone was detected only a few times. The J gene is TRBJ2-5, the V gene TRBV11-2, with D tentatively TRBD1 or TRBD2 (5 bases each). This CDR3 has 16 amino acids. CDR1 is SGHAT, CDR2 FQNNGV, per germline. V lost 5 bases and J 2 bases, leaving 18 bases between the germline ends. The CDR3 spells CASSSWDEHTQETQYF. DNA of the CDR3: TGTGCCAGCAGCAGTTGGGACGAACACACACAAGAGACCCAGTACTTC.

The chain couples TRBV15 to TRBJ1-5; D ambiguous. In germline, CDR1 is LNHNV, CDR2 YYDKDF (reference sequence). This CDR3 region has 15 residues. V lost 5 bases and J lost 0, with 11 bases in between. The CDR3: CATSPWGLSNQPQHF. DNA for the CDR3: TGTGCCACCAGCCCCTGGGGTCTTAGCAATCAGCCCCAGCATTTT.

CDR3 DNA sequence: TGTGCCAGCAGTTCCCCGGGCAGGGGGCCAGATACGCAGTATTTT. It translates to CASSSPGRGPDTQYF. This rearrangement joins TRBV28 to TRBJ2-3; 8 nucleotides align to TRBD1. The CDR3 contains 15 residues. Germline CDR1 and CDR2: MDHEN and SYDVKM. V gave up 4 bases and J gave up 4 bases; unmatched junction bases: 7.

This clone appeared a single time. The chain uses TRBV15 and TRBJ1-1; TRBD1 aligns across 8 bases. This CDR3 region has 17 residues. Germline trimming cut 3 bases from V and 3 bases from J; bases unmatched to any gene: 12. The germline V gene has CDR1 LNHNV and CDR2 YYDKDF (reference sequence). The CDR3 reads CATSRFEAGGADTEAFF. CDR3 DNA: TGTGCCACCAGCAGGTTTGAAGCAGGGGGCGCGGACACTGAAGCTTTCTTT.

The gene calls are TRBV29-1 and TRBJ1-4, with D possibly matching TRBD1 (5 bases). This CDR3 comprises 13 residues. V lost 4 bases, J lost 8 bases, and 14 bases lay in between. Germline assignment: CDR1 SQVTM and CDR2 ANQGSEA. CDR3: CSVVRRAGEKLFF. The CDR3, as DNA: TGCAGCGTTGTCCGCAGGGCAGGGGAAAAACTGTTTTTT.

V is TRBV12-3 or TRBV12-4 and J is TRBJ2-5, with no clear D. The germline V and J ends were trimmed by 2 bases and 6 bases, with 10 bases remaining between them. This CDR3 has 13 residues. The CDR3 bases are TGTGCCAGCAGTTTAAATGTAGGGCAGACCCAGTACTTC. It yields the protein CASSLNVGQTQYF.

CDR3 in DNA: TGTGCCAGCAGCGGGGGGACAGCTGATAATTCACCCCTCCACTTT. It encodes CASSGGTADNSPLHF. The chain is built from TRBV9 and TRBJ1-6; TRBD1 agrees at 7 bases. The CDR3 has 15 amino acids. Germline CDR1 reads SGDLS; CDR2 reads YYNGEE. V shed 3 bases, J shed 5 bases, and the junction held 5 bases outside the gene matches.

The V gene is TRBV4-3, the J gene TRBJ1-1, with D possibly TRBD1 on 5 matching bases. This CDR3 has 15 residues. Germline CDR1 LGHNA, CDR2 YSLEER. The V gene lost 0 bases and the J gene lost 2 bases, with 10 bases spanning the gap. CDR3 loop: CASSQEQDGNTEAFF. In nucleotides, the CDR3 is TGCGCCAGCAGCCAAGAACAGGACGGTAACACTGAAGCTTTCTTT.

The CDR3 DNA reads as TGTGCCAGCAGCTTAGGCGGGGGGGCAGGGAATGAGCAGTTCTTC. Translated, it gives CASSLGGGAGNEQFF. The V call is TRBV7-2, the J call TRBJ2-1, with 9 bases fitting TRBD2. Germline V gene data show CDR1 as SGHTA and CDR2 as FQGNSA. CDR3 length equals 15 residues. With 1 base clipped from V and 7 bases from J, the junction kept 5 bases outside the gene matches.